This T cell receptor beta chain was captured in a study of T cells in Graves' hyperthyroidism and ophthalmopathy (dated by TCRdb to the late 2010s). Regarding the research as a whole: Peripheral blood samples were taken at the time of initial diagnosis, prior to any treatment. After sampling, hyperthyroidism patients received methimazole starting at 30 mg daily, and ophthalmopathy patients received high-dose intravenous methylprednisolone. TCR Vbeta CDR3 sequencing of 140 or so peripheral blood samples (about 45 ophthalmopathy, around 80 hyperthyroidism and around 17 progressor patients) is reported in the paper. The 100 or so discovery patients were randomly divided into training and test sets at a 7:3 ratio. An independent validation cohort of some 18 hyperthyroidism patients and about 16 patients who later progressed to ophthalmopathy tested prospective prediction of ophthalmopathy. The study also compared thyroid tissue and blood T-cell repertoires from more than five Graves' hyperthyroidism patients. A discovery cohort of 95 to 100 patients, 43 with Graves' ophthalmopathy and fewer than 65 with stable Graves' hyperthyroidism, was used to find distinguishing TCR V-J signatures. Study-level results and caveats: In validation, the model predicted progression to ophthalmopathy a median of approximately 6.6 months before onset, with around 70% sensitivity and roughly 77% specificity. In cross-validation, a model built on a 13 V-J signature told ophthalmopathy apart from stable hyperthyroidism with 85% to 90% sensitivity and about 81% specificity, and in testing the same model reached 80%/75%. Most expanded thyroid clonotypes (frequency above 0.001) were also detected in blood, suggesting blood repertoires may reflect thyroid immune responses. No statistical method was used to fix the sample size in advance, and group allocation was not hidden from the investigators.

The TCR beta CDR3 regions were amplified from RNA transcripts. The first round of RT-PCR for the TCR CDR3 was performed with the HTBI primer set and the Qiagen OneStep RT-PCR kit. Libraries were constructed in a second round of multiplex PCR, after which size selection and purification were performed. The libraries were sequenced on an Illumina HiSeq2000 using paired-end 100 bp reads. The authors' analysis ran thus. SOAPnuke was used to process the raw data, throwing out any read that contained adapters or uncalled bases, had a mean Phred below 15, or lacked an exact constant-primer or identifier match. COPE v1.2.5 was used to merge high-quality paired reads, and clonotypes were defined as unique nucleotide sequences. MiTCR v1.1 was used to align the clonotypes against IMGT TRBV, TRBD and TRBJ reference segments. The analysis was restricted to V-J combinations with a frequency above 0.0001, which together covered 99% to 99.2% of the repertoires. A TCS score was defined as the ratio between F50 (clonal expansion) and ExV (chaos), using BLOSUM62-based TCRdist between CDR3 peptides within each V-J. Welch's t-statistics and random forest reduced around 550 V-J features to 13, which were used in a naive Bayes classifier (R e1071). TCRdb reanalyzed the raw reads on its own, using fastp at Q25 for trimming and MiXCR for clone calling, and kept in-frame beta chains. Each entry merges the rows of one CDR3 protein and shows their most common DNA and genes. The V and J calls were determined by TCRdb, not by the authors. The sample table records about 700,000 distinct CDR3 sequences; 12% to 15% of these occur just once. Of the sample, about a tenth falls within the top ten clones.

A patient counted as having stable Graves' hyperthyroidism if no progression to ophthalmopathy occurred over 18 months of follow-up. The hyperthyroidism patients were between 18 and 65 years old and newly diagnosed, with a disease duration of less than 2 months. Patients with uncontrolled infections, other autoimmune diseases, pregnancy or lactation were excluded. Diagnoses relied on clinical symptoms, serum thyroxine and TRAb, thyroid ultrasound and orbital computed tomography. PBMCs were separated from approximately 10 ml of fresh peripheral blood using Ficoll-Paque density gradient centrifugation. Total RNA was extracted using Trizol reagent, and RNA quality was assessed on an Agilent 2100 Bioanalyzer. Comments on this clonotype: Its antigen remains unidentified. No per-base quality is available; no much larger clone lies one base away.

The germline V gene encodes CDR1 MNHNS and CDR2 SASEGT. For this chain, trimming is 7 bases at the V end and 6 bases at the J end, and the number of junction bases without a gene match is 5. The CDR3 contains 14 residues, cysteine and phenylalanine counted. Solely the CDR3 DNA is kept, with 42 bases framed from the first base. Source material: blood. The source of this sequence is a woman between 18 and 30 years old with Graves' hyperthyroidism. The sequence links TRBV6-1 to TRBJ2-2, and 10 bases in between align with TRBD1. For the CDR3, the sequence is CASTDRGKAGELFF. The DNA sequence is as follows: TGTGCCAGCACGGACAGGGGGAAGGCCGGGGAGCTGTTTTTT.